These 12 T cell receptor beta chains were sequenced from one sample in a study of blood T cell repertoires in COVID-19. Using immunoSEQ multiplex PCR, the repertoire was profiled, and TCRdb retains in-frame clones only, with some absent. The sample includes 20,000 to 25,000 clones, 80% to 90% of them seen just once. Sequenced sample: peripheral blood. The source of these receptors is a human donor with active COVID-19. The donor label of this sample is uncertain.

This CDR3 reads CASSFRGTTGIGGTDTQYF. Written as DNA, the CDR3 is TGTGCCAGCAGTTTTAGGGGGACTACTGGGATTGGGGGCACAGATACGCAGTATTTT. The chain couples TRBV28 to TRBJ2-3; a possible D gene is TRBD2 (7 bases). V was trimmed by 3 bases and J by 1 base, leaving 23 bases between them. Germline V CDR1 and CDR2: MDHEN, SYDVKM. The length of the CDR3 is 19 residues.

This clone was seen a single time. V usage is TRBV4-2 and J usage is TRBJ1-6; D possibly corresponds to TRBD1 (5 bases). The length of the CDR3 is 15 residues. Trimming removed 1 base from V and 8 bases from J, with 12 bases in between. Germline V gene sequence: CDR1 LGHNA, CDR2 YNFKEQ. The CDR3 loop is CASSQGGPGDSPLHF. CDR3 in DNA: TGTGCCAGCAGCCAAGGAGGACCGGGGGATTCACCCCTCCACTTT.

The chain is built from TRBV9 and TRBJ2-4; 10 bases map to TRBD1. With 3 bases clipped from V and 0 bases from J, the junction kept 9 bases outside the gene matches. Germline V lookup: CDR1 SGDLS, CDR2 YYNGEE. The CDR3 is 18 residues long. This CDR3 is CASSETGGRGVAKNIQYF. CDR3 coding DNA: TGTGCCAGCAGCGAGACAGGGGGCAGGGGGGTAGCCAAAAACATTCAGTACTTC.

The chain couples TRBV6-6 to TRBJ1-6, with D perhaps TRBD1 (5 bases). CDR1 is MNHNY, CDR2 SVGAGI, per germline (reference sequence). This CDR3 contains 15 residues. V gave up 8 bases and J gave up 6 bases, with 17 bases separating them. The CDR3 protein is CASSPQGPSNSPLHF. The CDR3 nucleotides read TGTGCCAGCTCCCCCCAGGGTCCATCTAATTCACCCCTCCACTTT.

The chain links TRBV18 to TRBJ1-3, with D possibly matching TRBD1 (6 bases). Trimming cost V 2 bases and J 3 bases, with 8 bases left between them. From germline, CDR1 is KGHSH and CDR2 LQKENI. The CDR3 is 14 residues long. The CDR3 region has the DNA TGTGCCAGCTCACCAGGGACATTTGGAAACACCATATATTTT. Translating it yields CASSPGTFGNTIYF.

This clone occurred once. The chain recombines TRBV18 with TRBJ1-2; D might be TRBD1 (6 bases). Germline lookup yields CDR1 KGHSH and CDR2 LQKENI. The V gene lost 0 bases and the J gene lost 3 bases, with 11 bases spanning the gap. The CDR3 is 15 residues long. CDR3 amino acids: CASSPPASGDYGYTF. CDR3 nucleotides: TGTGCCAGCTCACCACCGGCGTCAGGGGACTATGGCTACACCTTC. Supplemented by reference TRBV18 and TRBJ1-2, the full variable domain reads NAGVMQNPRHLVRRRGQEARLRCSPMKGHSHVYWYRQLPEEGLKFMVYLQKENIIDESGMPKERFSAEFPKEGPSILRIQQVVRGDSAAYFCASSPPASGDYGYTFGSGTRLTVV.

This chain uses TRBV6-5 with TRBJ2-7; 9 bases agree with TRBD1. Losses at the gene ends were 2 bases for V and 4 bases for J; bases not matched to a gene: 6. This CDR3 has 15 amino acids. Germline values: CDR1 MNHEY, CDR2 SVGAGI. The CDR3 sequence is CASSYDRGEAYEQYF. The CDR3 bases are TGTGCCAGCAGTTACGACAGGGGGGAAGCTTACGAGCAGTACTTC.

The chain uses TRBV28 and TRBJ2-1; tentative D call: TRBD1 (6 bases). CDR1 is MDHEN and CDR2 is SYDVKM in the germline V gene. The CDR3 contains 13 residues. Deletions cut 6 bases from V and 5 bases from J, with 11 bases between. CDR3 sequence (DNA): TGTGCCAGCAGCCTGGGGGCCAACAATGAGCAGTTCTTC. Residues: CASSLGANNEQFF.

The V gene is TRBV27, the J gene TRBJ2-1, with 7 bases matching TRBD2. Losses at the gene ends were 3 bases for V and 3 bases for J; bases not matched to a gene: 2. There are 14 residues in the CDR3. The germline V gene encodes CDR1 MNHEY and CDR2 SMNVEV (reference sequence). The CDR3: CASSLREGYNEQFF. In DNA form, the CDR3 reads TGTGCCAGCAGTTTGAGGGAGGGCTACAATGAGCAGTTCTTC.

Of note for this clone: Its ends do not fully match the called genes, so a read error is possible. This rearrangement joins TRBV5-6 to TRBJ2-7; weak D call: TRBD1 (9 bases). The V gene's germline CDR1 is SGHDT and CDR2 YYEEEE. The CDR3 loop spans 15 amino acids. This CDR3 reads CASSREGQGVYGQYF. The CDR3 DNA reads TGTGCCAGCAGCCGGGAGGGACAGGGTGTGTACGGGCAGTACTTC.

The chain couples TRBV30 to TRBJ1-5; a possible D gene is TRBD1 (6 bases). Trimming took 0 bases from V and 7 from J, leaving 16 bases between them. This CDR3 has 15 amino acids. CDR1 is GTSNPN and CDR2 is SVGIG in the germline V gene (reference sequence). The CDR3 is CAWSVAGGGGQPQHF. Written as DNA, the CDR3 is TGTGCCTGGAGTGTAGCTGGGGGCGGGGGACAGCCCCAGCATTTT.

This clone occurred a few times. The chain carries TRBV19 and TRBJ1-5; D uncertain. Germline V gene data show CDR1 as LNHDA and CDR2 as SQIVND (reference sequence). The V end lost 1 base, the J end lost 0 bases, and 4 bases lay between the germline ends. CDR3 size: 14 residues. The CDR3 spells CASSIASSNQPQHF. The DNA for the CDR3 is TGTGCCAGTAGTATAGCTAGTAGCAATCAGCCCCAGCATTTT.